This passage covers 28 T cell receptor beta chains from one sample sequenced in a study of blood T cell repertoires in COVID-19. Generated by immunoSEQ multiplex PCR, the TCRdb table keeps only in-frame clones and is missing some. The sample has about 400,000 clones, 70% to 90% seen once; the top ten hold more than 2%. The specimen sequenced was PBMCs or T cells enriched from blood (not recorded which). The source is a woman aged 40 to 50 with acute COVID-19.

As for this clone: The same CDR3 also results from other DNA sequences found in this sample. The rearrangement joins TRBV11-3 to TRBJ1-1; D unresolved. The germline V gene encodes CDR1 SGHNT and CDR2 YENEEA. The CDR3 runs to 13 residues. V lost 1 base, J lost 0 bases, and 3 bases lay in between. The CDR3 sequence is CASSLGVNTEAFF. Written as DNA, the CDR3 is TGTGCCAGCAGCTTAGGCGTGAACACTGAAGCTTTCTTT.

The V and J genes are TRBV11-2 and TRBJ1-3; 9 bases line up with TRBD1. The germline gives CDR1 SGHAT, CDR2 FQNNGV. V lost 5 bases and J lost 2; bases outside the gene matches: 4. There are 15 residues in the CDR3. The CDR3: CASSRTGGTGNTIYF. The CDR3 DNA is TGTGCCAGCAGCCGAACAGGGGGCACTGGAAACACCATATATTTT.

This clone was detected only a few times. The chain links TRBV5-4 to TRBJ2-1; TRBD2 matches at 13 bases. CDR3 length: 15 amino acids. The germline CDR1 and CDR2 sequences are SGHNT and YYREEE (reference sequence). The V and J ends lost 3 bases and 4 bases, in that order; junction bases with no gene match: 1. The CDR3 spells CASSWTSGGYNEQFF. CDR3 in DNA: TGTGCCAGCAGCTGGACTAGCGGGGGATACAATGAGCAGTTCTTC.

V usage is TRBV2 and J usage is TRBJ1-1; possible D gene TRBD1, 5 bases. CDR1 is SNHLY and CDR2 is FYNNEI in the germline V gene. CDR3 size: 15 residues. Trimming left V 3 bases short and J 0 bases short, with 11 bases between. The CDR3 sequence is CASSDAGSMNTEAFF. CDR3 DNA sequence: TGTGCCAGCAGTGACGCAGGGTCGATGAACACTGAAGCTTTCTTT.

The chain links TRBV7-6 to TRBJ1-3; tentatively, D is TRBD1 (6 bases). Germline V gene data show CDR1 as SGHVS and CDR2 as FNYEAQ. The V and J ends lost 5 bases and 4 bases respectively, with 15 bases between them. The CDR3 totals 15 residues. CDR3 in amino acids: CASSRNSGTGNTIYF. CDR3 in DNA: TGTGCCAGCAGCCGAAATTCCGGGACAGGAAACACCATATATTTT.

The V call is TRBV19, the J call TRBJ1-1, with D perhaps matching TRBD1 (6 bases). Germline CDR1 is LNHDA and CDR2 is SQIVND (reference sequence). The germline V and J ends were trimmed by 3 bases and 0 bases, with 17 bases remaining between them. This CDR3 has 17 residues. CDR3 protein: CASSMGQGRFMNTEAFF. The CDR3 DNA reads TGTGCCAGTAGTATGGGGCAGGGGAGATTCATGAACACTGAAGCTTTCTTT.

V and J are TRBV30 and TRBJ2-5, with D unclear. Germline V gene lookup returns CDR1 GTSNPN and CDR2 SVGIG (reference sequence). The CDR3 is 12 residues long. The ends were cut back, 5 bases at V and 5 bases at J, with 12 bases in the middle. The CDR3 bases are TGTGCCTGGGGCAGGAATGAGGAGACCCAGTACTTC. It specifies CAWGRNEETQYF.

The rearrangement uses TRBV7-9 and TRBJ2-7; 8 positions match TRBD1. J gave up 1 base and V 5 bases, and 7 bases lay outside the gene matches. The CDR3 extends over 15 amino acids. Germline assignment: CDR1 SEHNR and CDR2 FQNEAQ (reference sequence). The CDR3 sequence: CASSRDRRGSYEQYF. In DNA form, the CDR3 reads TGTGCCAGCAGCCGGGACAGGAGGGGGTCCTACGAGCAGTACTTC.

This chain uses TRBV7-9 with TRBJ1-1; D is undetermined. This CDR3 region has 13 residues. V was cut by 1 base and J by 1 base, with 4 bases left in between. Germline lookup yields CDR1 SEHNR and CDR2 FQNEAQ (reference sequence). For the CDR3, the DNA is TGTGCCAGCAGCTTAGTCCAGAACACTGAAGCTTTCTTT. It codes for CASSLVQNTEAFF.

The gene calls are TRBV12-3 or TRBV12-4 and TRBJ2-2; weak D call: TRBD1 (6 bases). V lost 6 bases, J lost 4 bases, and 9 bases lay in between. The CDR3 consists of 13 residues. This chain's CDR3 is CASRGQPTGELFF. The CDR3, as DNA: TGTGCCAGCAGAGGACAGCCCACCGGGGAGCTGTTTTTT.

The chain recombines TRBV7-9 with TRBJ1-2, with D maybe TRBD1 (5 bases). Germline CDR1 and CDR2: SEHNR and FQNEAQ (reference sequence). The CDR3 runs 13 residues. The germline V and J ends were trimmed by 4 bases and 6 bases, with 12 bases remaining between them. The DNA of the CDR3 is TGTGCCAGCAGCTCTCCGTTGACAGATGGCTACACCTTC. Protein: CASSSPLTDGYTF.

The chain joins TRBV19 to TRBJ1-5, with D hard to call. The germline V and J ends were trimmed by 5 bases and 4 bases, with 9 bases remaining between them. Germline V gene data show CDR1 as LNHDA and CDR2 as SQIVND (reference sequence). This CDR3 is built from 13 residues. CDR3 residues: CASSLAVNQPQHF. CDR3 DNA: TGTGCCAGTAGTCTGGCAGTTAATCAGCCCCAGCATTTT.

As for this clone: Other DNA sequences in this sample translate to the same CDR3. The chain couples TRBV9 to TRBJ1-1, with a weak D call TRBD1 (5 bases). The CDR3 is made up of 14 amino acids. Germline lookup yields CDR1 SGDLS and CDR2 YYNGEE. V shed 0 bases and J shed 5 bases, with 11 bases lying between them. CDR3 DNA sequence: TGTGCCAGCAGCGTAGCCACGGGGGGGACTGAAGCTTTCTTT. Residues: CASSVATGGTEAFF.

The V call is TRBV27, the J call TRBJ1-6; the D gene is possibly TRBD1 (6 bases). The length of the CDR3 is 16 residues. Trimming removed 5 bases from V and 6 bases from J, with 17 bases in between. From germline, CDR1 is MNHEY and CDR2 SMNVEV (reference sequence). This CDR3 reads CASSRPLGQFNSPLHF. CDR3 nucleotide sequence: TGTGCCAGCAGTCGGCCGCTAGGACAGTTTAATTCACCCCTCCACTTT.

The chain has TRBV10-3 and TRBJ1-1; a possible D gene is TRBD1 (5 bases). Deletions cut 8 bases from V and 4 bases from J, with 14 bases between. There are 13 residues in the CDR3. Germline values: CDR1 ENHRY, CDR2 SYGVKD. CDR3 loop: CAIGRQGITEAFF. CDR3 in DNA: TGTGCCATCGGACGGCAGGGTATCACTGAAGCTTTCTTT.

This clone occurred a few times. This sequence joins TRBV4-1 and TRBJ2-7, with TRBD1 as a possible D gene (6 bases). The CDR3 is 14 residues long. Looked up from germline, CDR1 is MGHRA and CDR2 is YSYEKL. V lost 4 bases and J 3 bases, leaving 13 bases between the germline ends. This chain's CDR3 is CASSPYDRSYEQYF. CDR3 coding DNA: TGCGCCAGCAGCCCCTACGACAGGAGCTACGAGCAGTACTTC.

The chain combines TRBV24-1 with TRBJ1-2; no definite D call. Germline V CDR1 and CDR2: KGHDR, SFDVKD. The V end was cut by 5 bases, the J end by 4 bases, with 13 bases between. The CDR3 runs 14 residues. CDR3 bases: TGTGCCACCAGTGGGGCAGACGCCCTCTATGGCTACACCTTC. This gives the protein CATSGADALYGYTF.

The CDR3 spells CASSNAGTITDTQYF. The CDR3 region has the DNA TGTGCCAGCAGTAACGCCGGGACTATAACAGATACGCAGTATTTT. The chain combines TRBV2 with TRBJ2-3, with 7 nucleotides matching TRBD2. V trimming: 5 bases; J trimming: 3 bases; junction bases outside the gene matches: 8. Germline CDR1 SNHLY, CDR2 FYNNEI. CDR3 length equals 15 residues. The full variable domain, in which reference TRBV2 and TRBJ2-3 provide the parts outside the CDR3, is EPEVTQTPSHQVTQMGQEVILRCVPISNHLYFYWYRQILGQKVEFLVSFYNNEISEKSEIFDDQFSVERPDGSNFTLKIRSTKLEDSAMYFCASSNAGTITDTQYFGPGTRLTVL.

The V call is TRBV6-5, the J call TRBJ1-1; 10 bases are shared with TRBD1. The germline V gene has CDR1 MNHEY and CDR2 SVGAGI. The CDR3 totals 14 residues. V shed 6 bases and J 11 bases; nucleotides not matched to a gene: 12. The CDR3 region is CASSQKTGGWTAFF. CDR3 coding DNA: TGTGCCAGCAGCCAGAAGACAGGGGGCTGGACGGCTTTCTTT.

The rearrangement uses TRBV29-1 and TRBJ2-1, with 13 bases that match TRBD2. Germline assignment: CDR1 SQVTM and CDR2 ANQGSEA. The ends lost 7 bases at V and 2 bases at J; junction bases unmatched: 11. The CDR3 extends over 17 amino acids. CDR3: CSGVLAGGPQTYNEQFF. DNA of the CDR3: TGCAGCGGGGTACTAGCGGGGGGGCCCCAGACCTACAATGAGCAGTTCTTC.

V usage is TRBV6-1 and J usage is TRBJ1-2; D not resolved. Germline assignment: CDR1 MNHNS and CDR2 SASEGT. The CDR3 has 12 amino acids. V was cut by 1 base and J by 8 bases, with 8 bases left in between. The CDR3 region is CASSEVARGYTF. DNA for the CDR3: TGTGCCAGCAGTGAAGTGGCCAGGGGCTACACCTTC.

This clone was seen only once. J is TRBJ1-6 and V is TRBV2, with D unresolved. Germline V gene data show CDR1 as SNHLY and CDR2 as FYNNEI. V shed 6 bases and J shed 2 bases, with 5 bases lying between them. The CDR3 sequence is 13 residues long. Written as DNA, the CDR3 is TGTGCCAGCAGGGCCACCTATAATTCACCCCTCCACTTT. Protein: CASRATYNSPLHF.

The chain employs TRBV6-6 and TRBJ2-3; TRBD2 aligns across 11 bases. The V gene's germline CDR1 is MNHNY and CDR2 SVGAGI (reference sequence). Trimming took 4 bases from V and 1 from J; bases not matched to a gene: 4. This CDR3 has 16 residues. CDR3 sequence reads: CASSSSLAGGTDTQYF. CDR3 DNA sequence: TGTGCCAGCAGTTCCTCACTAGCGGGGGGCACAGATACGCAGTATTTT.

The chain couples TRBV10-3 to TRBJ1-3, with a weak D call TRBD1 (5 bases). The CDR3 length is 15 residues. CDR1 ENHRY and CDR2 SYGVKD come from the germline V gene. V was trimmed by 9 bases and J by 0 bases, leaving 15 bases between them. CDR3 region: CAISTGPNSGNTIYF. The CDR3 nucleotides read TGTGCCATTTCTACAGGTCCCAACTCTGGAAACACCATATATTTT.

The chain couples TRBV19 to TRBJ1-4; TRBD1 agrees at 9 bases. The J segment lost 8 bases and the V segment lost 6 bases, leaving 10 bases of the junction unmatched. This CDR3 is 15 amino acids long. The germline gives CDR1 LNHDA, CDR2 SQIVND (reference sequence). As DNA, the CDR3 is TGTGCCAGTAGCAAAACAGGGGGCGAACGAGAAAAACTGTTTTTT. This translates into CASSKTGGEREKLFF.

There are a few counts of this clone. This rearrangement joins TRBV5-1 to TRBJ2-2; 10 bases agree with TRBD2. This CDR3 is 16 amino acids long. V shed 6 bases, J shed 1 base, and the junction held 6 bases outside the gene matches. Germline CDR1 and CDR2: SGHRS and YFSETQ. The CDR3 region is CASTLLAGKNTGELFF. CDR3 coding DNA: TGCGCCAGCACCTTACTAGCGGGGAAGAACACCGGGGAGCTGTTTTTT. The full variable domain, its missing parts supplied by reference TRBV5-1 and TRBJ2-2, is KAGVTQTPRYLIKTRGQQVTLSCSPISGHRSVSWYQQTPGQGLQFLFEYFSETQRNKGNFPGRFSGRQFSNSRSEMNVSTLELGDSALYLCASTLLAGKNTGELFFGEGSRLTVL.

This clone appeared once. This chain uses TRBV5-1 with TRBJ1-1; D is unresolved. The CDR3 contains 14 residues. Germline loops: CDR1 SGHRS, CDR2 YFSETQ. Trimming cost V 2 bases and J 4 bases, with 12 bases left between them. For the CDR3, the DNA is TGCGCCAGCAGCTTTGGAGACGGGAGCACTGAAGCTTTCTTT. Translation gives CASSFGDGSTEAFF.

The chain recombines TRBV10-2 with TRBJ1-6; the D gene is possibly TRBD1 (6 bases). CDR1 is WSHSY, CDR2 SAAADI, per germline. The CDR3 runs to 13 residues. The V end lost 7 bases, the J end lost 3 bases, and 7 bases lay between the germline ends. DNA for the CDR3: TGCGCCAGCACGGGACACTATAATTCACCCCTCCACTTT. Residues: CASTGHYNSPLHF.